This is a list of T cell receptor beta chains from one sample in a study of CD8 T cells in Susac syndrome. MiXCR was run by TCRdb on the immunoSEQ multiplex PCR reads, yielding one entry per CDR3 protein. Of about 300,000 distinct CDR3 sequences listed, just over 90% are singletons. The sequenced material came from CD4+ T cells from PBMCs. These receptors were obtained from a human donor with multiple sclerosis. CDR3s include the opening cysteine and the closing phenylalanine or tryptophan. A D gene is named only where the DNA matches it firmly. Clone size is not always given. Where it is, it says once, few, many or a class for expanded clones.

CDR3aa,CDR3nt,j_gene,v_gene,d_gene,abundance
CSVEETNGSASGYEQYF,TGCAGCGTTGAAGAAACTAATGGGTCGGCTAGCGGCTACGAGCAGTACTTC,TRBJ2-7,TRBV29-1,TRBD2,.
CASNTGTSNNEQFF,TGTGCCAGCAACACCGGGACTAGCAACAATGAGCAGTTCTTC,TRBJ2-1,TRBV12-3/TRBV12-4,TRBD2,.
CASSHPKDVYNEQFF,TGTGCCAGCTCACACCCGAAGGACGTCTACAATGAGCAGTTCTTC,TRBJ2-1,TRBV18,.,.
CASGRDSPYEQYF,TGTGCCAGCGGCCGGGACAGTCCCTACGAGCAGTACTTC,TRBJ2-7,TRBV25-1,TRBD1,once
CATSARLGQGASDTQYF,TGTGCCACCAGTGCCCGCCTGGGACAGGGGGCTTCGGATACGCAGTATTTT,TRBJ2-3,TRBV24-1,TRBD1,.
CASSSGSTGAQETQYF,TGCGCCAGCAGCTCGGGATCGACAGGGGCGCAAGAGACCCAGTACTTC,TRBJ2-5,TRBV5-1,TRBD1,.
CSVEDRASGGGTDTQYF,TGCAGCGTTGAAGATCGGGCTAGCGGGGGGGGCACAGATACGCAGTATTTT,TRBJ2-3,TRBV29-1,TRBD2,.
CSASRLDEQFF,TGCAGTGCTAGTCGGCTAGATGAGCAGTTCTTC,TRBJ2-1,TRBV20-1,.,.
CASSRTWDRGHEQFF,TGTGCCAGCAGCCGGACCTGGGACAGGGGCCATGAGCAGTTCTTC,TRBJ2-1,TRBV13,TRBD1,.
CASSQTGTRGETQYF,TGTGCCAGCAGCCAGACCGGGACACGGGGAGAGACCCAGTACTTC,TRBJ2-5,TRBV14,.,.
CASSSLSGGGSSYNEQFF,TGTGCCAGCTCTTCCCTGAGTGGCGGGGGTAGCTCCTACAATGAGCAGTTCTTC,TRBJ2-1,TRBV18,TRBD2,once
CASSFSPTASEKLFF,TGTGCCAGCAGTTTTAGTCCCACCGCCAGCGAAAAACTGTTTTTT,TRBJ1-4,TRBV7-2,.,.
CASSFDRGLAGANVLTF,TGTGCCAGCAGCTTCGACAGGGGGCTTGCTGGGGCCAACGTCCTGACTTTC,TRBJ2-6,TRBV7-9,TRBD1,.
CATSDLTRQGQGGRPYEQYF,TGTGCCACCAGTGATCTGACTCGACAGGGGCAGGGGGGAAGACCCTACGAGCAGTACTTC,TRBJ2-7,TRBV24-1,TRBD1,.
CSAMGLAGRTDTQYF,TGCAGTGCTATGGGACTAGCGGGGCGCACAGATACGCAGTATTTT,TRBJ2-3,TRBV20-1,TRBD2,.
CASSAGMFGPQHF,TGTGCCAGCAGTGCGGGGATGTTCGGTCCCCAGCATTTT,TRBJ1-5,TRBV2,.,.
CAIRSGQLYEQYF,TGTGCCATCAGATCGGGACAGTTGTACGAGCAGTACTTC,TRBJ2-7,TRBV10-3,TRBD1,.
CAWSLGGRDRKSAFF,TGTGCCTGGAGTCTAGGTGGAAGGGACAGGAAATCGGCTTTCTTT,TRBJ1-1,TRBV30,TRBD1,.
CSARAEGDTQYF,TGCAGTGCTAGAGCCGAAGGGGATACGCAGTATTTT,TRBJ2-3,TRBV20-1,.,.
CASSWAWSDSYNEQFF,TGTGCCAGCAGTTGGGCCTGGTCGGATTCCTACAATGAGCAGTTCTTC,TRBJ2-1,TRBV28,.,.
CSAWTGEGYTF,TGCAGTGCCTGGACAGGGGAGGGCTACACCTTC,TRBJ1-2,TRBV20-1,TRBD1,.
CASSQYPNNEQFF,TGTGCCAGCAGCCAATATCCTAACAATGAGCAGTTCTTC,TRBJ2-1,TRBV14,.,.
CSAPPPGVAGWNEQFF,TGCAGTGCTCCCCCCCCGGGAGTAGCGGGATGGAATGAGCAGTTCTTC,TRBJ2-1,TRBV20-1,TRBD2,.
CASSDYYAYEQYF,TGTGCCAGCAGCGACTACTACGCCTACGAGCAGTACTTC,TRBJ2-7,TRBV2,.,.
CASSPETSGTQYF,TGTGCCAGCAGTCCCGAGACTAGCGGCACCCAGTACTTC,TRBJ2-5,TRBV2,TRBD2,.
CASSPFWNRASNTGELFF,TGTGCCAGCAGCCCGTTTTGGAACAGGGCATCGAACACCGGGGAGCTGTTTTTT,TRBJ2-2,TRBV27,.,.
CSARGQGFWAREQYF,TGCAGTGCTAGAGGGCAGGGTTTCTGGGCAAGGGAGCAGTACTTC,TRBJ2-7,TRBV20-1,.,.
CSAYSMNEQFF,TGCAGTGCTTACTCCATGAATGAGCAGTTCTTC,TRBJ2-1,TRBV20-1,.,.
CSVGAGPSTDTQYF,TGCAGCGTTGGTGCGGGACCTAGCACAGATACGCAGTATTTT,TRBJ2-3,TRBV29-1,.,.
CASSQGTSGEHTQYF,TGTGCCAGCAGCCAGGGGACTAGCGGGGAACATACGCAGTATTTT,TRBJ2-3,TRBV3-1,TRBD2,.
CASSRSGVQETQYF,TGTGCCAGCAGCCGCTCGGGGGTCCAAGAGACCCAGTACTTC,TRBJ2-5,TRBV7-2,.,.
CAWRGGETGELFF,TGTGCCTGGAGAGGGGGGGAAACCGGGGAGCTGTTTTTT,TRBJ2-2,TRBV30,.,.
CASSLRQTQETQYF,TGTGCCAGTAGCCTGAGACAGACCCAAGAGACCCAGTACTTC,TRBJ2-5,TRBV19,.,.
CASSPESLAGGRTDTQYF,TGCGCCAGCAGCCCCGAAAGCCTAGCGGGAGGTAGGACAGATACGCAGTATTTT,TRBJ2-3,TRBV5-1,TRBD2,.
CAIRGTDNYEQYF,TGTGCCATCAGAGGGACGGATAACTACGAGCAGTACTTC,TRBJ2-7,TRBV10-3,.,.
CASSYVGLGQKQFF,TGTGCCAGCAGTTACGTAGGTTTGGGACAGAAGCAGTTCTTC,TRBJ2-1,TRBV6-5,TRBD1,.
CASSYSGRHEQFF,TGTGCCAGCAGTTACTCGGGGCGTCATGAGCAGTTCTTC,TRBJ2-1,TRBV6-2/TRBV6-3,.,.
CASSHRDRKNIQYF,TGTGCCAGCAGCCACCGGGACAGAAAAAACATTCAGTACTTC,TRBJ2-4,TRBV3-1,TRBD1,.
CASSLAVRVGTDTQYF,TGTGCCAGCAGCTTAGCGGTCCGGGTGGGCACAGATACGCAGTATTTT,TRBJ2-3,TRBV7-9,.,once
CASSLEWGQGPTSGNTIYF,TGTGCCAGCAGCTTAGAATGGGGACAGGGGCCCACCTCTGGAAACACCATATATTTT,TRBJ1-3,TRBV7-6,TRBD1,.
CASSPTGSNHYEQYF,TGTGCCAGCTCACCCACCGGGTCGAACCACTACGAGCAGTACTTC,TRBJ2-7,TRBV18,.,.
CSARGSGRALNEQYF,TGCAGTGCCAGGGGCAGCGGGAGGGCCCTCAACGAGCAGTACTTC,TRBJ2-7,TRBV20-1,TRBD2,.